The 20 T cell receptor beta chains in this list originate from one sample, sequenced in a study of blood T cell repertoires in COVID-19. Measured with immunoSEQ multiplex PCR; TCRdb has only the in-frame clones, and not every one. The profile shows some 130,000 clones, roughly 90% of them singletons. The sample comprised peripheral blood. These receptors were taken from a man aged 50-59 years with active COVID-19.

The genes are TRBV6-5 and TRBJ2-4; 8 nucleotides line up with TRBD2. This CDR3 has 15 amino acids. Germline lookup yields CDR1 MNHEY and CDR2 SVGAGI. V lost 6 bases and J lost 4; bases outside the gene matches: 8. CDR3 bases: TGTGCCAGCAGCACTCCTAGCGGGCTAAAAAACATTCAGTACTTC. Translation: CASSTPSGLKNIQYF.

V usage is TRBV3-1 (or the pseudogene TRBV3-2) and J usage is TRBJ1-2; D is undetermined. This CDR3 comprises 14 residues. Trimming left V 1 base short and J 4 bases short, with 10 bases between. CDR1 and CDR2 from the germline V gene are LGHDT and YNNKEL (reference sequence). DNA of the CDR3: TGTGCCAGCAGCCAAGTGGGAGGGAGCTATGGCTACACCTTC. Translating it yields CASSQVGGSYGYTF.

The CDR3 sequence: CASSSDYEEAFF. DNA for the CDR3: TGTGCCAGCAGCTCGGACTATGAGGAAGCTTTCTTT. The V gene is TRBV5-5, the J gene TRBJ1-1; D unresolved. Germline V gives CDR1 SGHKS, CDR2 YYEKEE (reference sequence). CDR3 length equals 12 residues. The germline V and J ends were trimmed by 3 bases and 8 bases, with 11 bases remaining between them.

This chain joins TRBV5-1 and TRBJ1-5, with D uncertain. Germline CDR1 is SGHRS and CDR2 is YFSETQ. The CDR3 consists of 17 residues. V was pared by 0 bases and J by 0 bases, with 13 bases between. CDR3 protein: CASSLDPVSSSNQPQHF. DNA for the CDR3: TGCGCCAGCAGCTTGGATCCGGTTTCGTCTAGCAATCAGCCCCAGCATTTT.

The V call is TRBV19, the J call TRBJ2-7; 9 bases align to TRBD1. The CDR3 totals 17 residues. Germline loops: CDR1 LNHDA, CDR2 SQIVND (reference sequence). The V and J ends lost 6 bases and 4 bases, in that order; junction bases with no gene match: 16. The CDR3 reads CASSKTGGPSSRYEQYV. The CDR3 DNA follows: TGTGCCAGTAGCAAGACAGGGGGTCCGAGCTCCCGTTACGAGCAGTACGTC.

The V and J genes are TRBV5-1 and TRBJ1-2, with 11 bases matching TRBD1. V shed 4 bases and J 7 bases; nucleotides not matched to a gene: 6. There are 14 residues in the CDR3. In germline, CDR1 is SGHRS, CDR2 YFSETQ. CDR3 amino acids: CASSPAGTGGGYTF. CDR3 DNA sequence: TGCGCCAGCAGCCCCGCCGGGACAGGGGGTGGCTACACCTTC.

The chain couples TRBV2 to TRBJ2-3; 10 bases are shared with TRBD1. Germline CDR1 is SNHLY and CDR2 is FYNNEI. V lost 6 bases and J lost 4; bases outside the gene matches: 7. The CDR3 runs to 15 residues. CDR3 coding DNA: TGTGCCAGCAGCGCCGGGACAGGGGTCGCAGATACGCAGTATTTT. Translated: CASSAGTGVADTQYF.

The V call is TRBV30, the J call TRBJ1-3; D gene uncertain. The CDR3 extends over 13 amino acids. Trimming removed 4 bases from V and 6 bases from J, with 13 bases in between. CDR1 is GTSNPN, CDR2 SVGIG, per germline (reference sequence). The CDR3 reads CAWMRNSKNTIYF. CDR3 sequence (DNA): TGTGCCTGGATGAGGAACTCTAAAAACACCATATATTTT.

This clone was observed a few times. The V call is TRBV5-4, the J call TRBJ2-1, with 10 nucleotides matching TRBD2. V lost 3 bases, J lost 0 bases, and 12 bases stayed unmatched. The CDR3 is 19 amino acids. CDR1 SGHNT and CDR2 YYREEE come from the germline V gene (reference sequence). The CDR3 bases are TGTGCCAGCAGCTCTCGGGCTAGCGGGAGCGCGAGCTCCTACAATGAGCAGTTCTTC. Amino acids: CASSSRASGSASSYNEQFF. Supplemented by reference TRBV5-4 and TRBJ2-1, the full variable domain reads ETGVTQSPTHLIKTRGQQVTLRCSSQSGHNTVSWYQQALGQGPQFIFQYYREEENGRGNFPPRFSGLQFPNYSSELNVNALELDDSALYLCASSSRASGSASSYNEQFFGPGTRLTVL.

The rearrangement joins TRBV13 to TRBJ1-4, with 8 bases matching TRBD1. V dropped 7 bases and J dropped 11; count of bases not matched to a gene: 15. The CDR3 contains 15 residues. CDR1 and CDR2 from the germline V gene are PRHDT and FYEKMQ (reference sequence). Here the CDR3 reads CASTQAGQGADKLFF. CDR3 nucleotides: TGTGCCAGCACCCAGGCAGGGCAGGGGGCGGACAAACTGTTTTTT.

The chain has TRBV2 and TRBJ2-1; 13 bases fit TRBD2. Losses at the gene ends were 10 bases for V and 8 bases for J; bases not matched to a gene: 5. The CDR3 has 13 amino acids. The germline gives CDR1 SNHLY, CDR2 FYNNEI. This CDR3 reads CAKGLAGVHEQFF. CDR3 DNA: TGTGCCAAAGGACTAGCGGGAGTCCATGAGCAGTTCTTC.

In this sample, this clone turned up a few times. The rearrangement links TRBV6-1 to TRBJ1-6, with TRBD1 as a possible D gene (5 bases). Germline V CDR1 and CDR2: MNHNS, SASEGT. The CDR3 totals 14 residues. Between the trimmed V and J ends, which lost 2 bases and 11 bases, there was a span of 13 bases. CDR3 sequence: CASSESRVLAPLHF. The DNA for the CDR3 is TGTGCCAGCAGTGAATCCAGGGTGTTGGCACCCCTCCACTTT.

This chain links TRBV3-1 (or the pseudogene TRBV3-2) with TRBJ2-5; D call uncertain. Trimming took off 6 bases at V and 0 bases at J, with 5 bases between the two ends. The CDR3 is 12 amino acids. From germline, CDR1 is LGHDT and CDR2 YNNKEL (reference sequence). This CDR3 is CASRLNQETQYF. The CDR3 DNA reads TGTGCCAGCAGACTGAACCAAGAGACCCAGTACTTC.

The rearrangement links TRBV11-3 to TRBJ2-7; TRBD2 might be the D (5 bases). Per germline, CDR1 SGHNT and CDR2 YENEEA. The CDR3 is made up of 13 amino acids. V gave up 3 bases and J gave up 5 bases, with 11 bases separating them. The CDR3 protein is CASSFREGDEQYV. The CDR3 DNA reads TGTGCCAGCAGCTTTCGAGAGGGCGACGAGCAGTACGTC.

This chain uses TRBV9 with TRBJ2-7; 10 bases map to TRBD2. J lost 3 bases, V lost 0 bases, and 9 bases had no gene match. The CDR3 length is 17 residues. Per the germline V gene, CDR1 is SGDLS and CDR2 is YYNGEE. As DNA, the CDR3 is TGTGCCAGCAGCGTAGGGTTGGGAGCGGGGGGGCTCTACGAGCAGTACTTC. Translated, it gives CASSVGLGAGGLYEQYF.

This chain links TRBV11-3 with TRBJ1-2; TRBD1 matches 7 bases. Germline V CDR1 and CDR2: SGHNT, YENEEA. The junction had 10 bases not matched to a gene; V was cut back by 5 bases and J by 4 bases. CDR3 length: 15 amino acids. CDR3 sequence reads: CASSASRGSPYGYTF. CDR3 nucleotide sequence: TGTGCCAGCAGCGCCTCCAGGGGGTCCCCCTATGGCTACACCTTC.

The chain couples TRBV27 to TRBJ2-1; tentatively, D is TRBD1 (7 bases). This CDR3 comprises 19 residues. From germline, CDR1 is MNHEY and CDR2 SMNVEV (reference sequence). Between the trimmed V and J ends, which lost 7 bases and 5 bases, there was a span of 30 bases. The CDR3 coding sequence is TGTGCCAGCACCTTGAAGGGGGCTGGTAGTAGGCGGGGAGACAATGAGCAGTTCTTC. Translation: CASTLKGAGSRRGDNEQFF.

CDR3 DNA sequence: TGTGCCAGCAGCTTGGCACAGGGGAACTTGGACACCGGGGAGCTGTTTTTT. This codes for CASSLAQGNLDTGELFF. The gene calls are TRBV7-6 and TRBJ2-2; the match to TRBD1 covers 7 bases. The J segment lost 3 bases and the V segment lost 3 bases, leaving 10 bases of the junction unmatched. CDR3 length equals 17 residues. Germline values: CDR1 SGHVS, CDR2 FNYEAQ.

J is TRBJ2-5 and V is TRBV24-1; maybe TRBD2 (5 bases). Trimming left V 0 bases short and J 4 bases short, with 23 bases between. Germline V CDR1 and CDR2: KGHDR, SFDVKD. CDR3 length equals 19 residues. The CDR3 loop reads CATSDLPPSGSSPGETQYF. CDR3 nucleotide sequence: TGTGCCACCAGTGATTTGCCCCCCTCGGGGAGTTCTCCGGGAGAGACCCAGTACTTC.

The rearrangement links TRBV5-1 to TRBJ2-5, with 9 nucleotides matching TRBD2. Trimming at V came to 2 bases and at J to 5 bases, leaving 13 bases not matched to a gene. The CDR3 is 17 amino acids. Germline V lookup: CDR1 SGHRS, CDR2 YFSETQ. The CDR3 here is CASSLPGTSYLGETQYF. The CDR3 region has the DNA TGCGCCAGCAGCTTACCCGGGACTAGCTACCTCGGGGAGACCCAGTACTTC. The full variable domain, in which reference TRBV5-1 and TRBJ2-5 provide the parts outside the CDR3, is KAGVTQTPRYLIKTRGQQVTLSCSPISGHRSVSWYQQTPGQGLQFLFEYFSETQRNKGNFPGRFSGRQFSNSRSEMNVSTLELGDSALYLCASSLPGTSYLGETQYFGPGTRLLVL.